Listed below are T cell receptor beta chains from one sample, sequenced in a study of Graves' ophthalmopathy and Graves' hyperthyroidism. Each CDR3 protein is one row after TCRdb ran MiXCR on the multiplex PCR reads. The sample includes 230,000 or so distinct CDR3 sequences, 40% to 50% seen only once; the top ten take approximately 51%. Sequenced input: peripheral blood. These TCRs come from an adult man with Graves' ophthalmopathy. Both conserved end residues are part of each CDR3. D genes are given only for firm matches. A row's size may be missing; if present it is once, few, many or a size class.

TRBJ1-2,TRBV12-3/TRBV12-4,NA,NA,CASSLRGGINYGYTF,TGTGCCAGCAGTTTACGGGGCGGAATCAACTATGGCTACACCTTC
TRBJ2-2,TRBV2,few,NA,CASSERQPSNTGELFF,TGTGCCAGCAGTGAGAGGCAGCCCTCGAACACCGGGGAGCTGTTTTTT
TRBJ1-1,TRBV5-1,NA,TRBD1,CASSFPDRGGTEAFF,TGCGCCAGCAGCTTCCCCGACAGGGGTGGCACTGAAGCTTTCTTT
TRBJ2-7,TRBV12-3/TRBV12-4,few,NA,CASRGGWEQYF,TGTGCCAGCAGGGGCGGCTGGGAGCAGTACTTC
TRBJ2-5,TRBV20-1,NA,TRBD1,CSAISYASRDRVQETQYF,TGCAGTGCTATATCTTACGCTTCCCGGGACAGGGTCCAAGAGACCCAGTACTTC
TRBJ1-5,TRBV7-9,NA,NA,CASSLGSGQPQHF,TGTGCCAGCAGCCTGGGTTCAGGTCAGCCCCAGCATTTT
TRBJ2-7,TRBV29-1,NA,NA,CSVEDGSYEQYF,TGCAGCGTTGAAGATGGATCCTACGAGCAGTACTTC
TRBJ1-5,TRBV24-1,NA,NA,CARGEMGVSQPQHF,TGTGCTAGGGGAGAAATGGGGGTAAGCCAGCCCCAGCATTTT
TRBJ1-1,TRBV19,NA,NA,CASTWGLGDTEAFF,TGTGCCAGTACTTGGGGGCTGGGGGACACTGAAGCTTTCTTT
TRBJ2-7,TRBV29-1,few,NA,CSVEGGLLTEQYF,TGCAGCGTTGAGGGGGGACTCCTTACCGAGCAGTACTTC
TRBJ2-5,TRBV15,NA,TRBD1,CATSRDMGTEETQYF,TGTGCCACCAGCAGAGATATGGGGACAGAAGAGACCCAGTACTTC
TRBJ2-5,TRBV6-1,NA,NA,CASSEDRVGTQYF,TGTGCCAGCAGTGAAGACAGGGTAGGGACCCAGTACTTC
TRBJ2-7,TRBV7-9,NA,TRBD2,CASSRLAGQGYEQYF,TGTGCCAGCAGCCGACTAGCGGGACAGGGATACGAGCAGTACTTC
TRBJ2-7,TRBV10-3,NA,TRBD1,CATGQGALYEQYF,TGTGCCACCGGACAGGGGGCTCTCTACGAGCAGTACTTC
TRBJ2-3,TRBV10-1,NA,TRBD2,CASSESRGGTDTQYF,TGCGCCAGCAGTGAGTCCCGCGGGGGAACAGATACGCAGTATTTT
TRBJ2-3,TRBV2,NA,TRBD1,CATSDPGQGATDTQYF,TGTGCCACCAGTGACCCGGGACAGGGGGCGACAGATACGCAGTATTTT
TRBJ2-2,TRBV2,few,TRBD1,CASRRGQRSTGELFF,TGTGCCAGCAGAAGGGGGCAACGTTCCACCGGGGAGCTGTTTTTT